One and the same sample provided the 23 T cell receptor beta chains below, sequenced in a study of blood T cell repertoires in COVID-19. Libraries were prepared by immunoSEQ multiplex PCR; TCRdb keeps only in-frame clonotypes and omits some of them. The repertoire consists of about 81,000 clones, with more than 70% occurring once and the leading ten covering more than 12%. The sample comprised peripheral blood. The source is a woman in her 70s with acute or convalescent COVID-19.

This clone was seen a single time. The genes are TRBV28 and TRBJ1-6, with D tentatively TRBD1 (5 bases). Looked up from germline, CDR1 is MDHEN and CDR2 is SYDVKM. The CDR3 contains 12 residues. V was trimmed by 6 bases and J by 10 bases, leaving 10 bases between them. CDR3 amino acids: CASSSGKSPLHF. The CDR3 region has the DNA TGTGCCAGCAGCTCAGGGAAATCACCCCTCCACTTT.

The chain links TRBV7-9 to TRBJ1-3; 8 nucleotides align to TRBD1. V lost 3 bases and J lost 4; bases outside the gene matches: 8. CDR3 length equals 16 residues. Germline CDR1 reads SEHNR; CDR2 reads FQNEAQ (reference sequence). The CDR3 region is CASSFRAGGSGNTIYF. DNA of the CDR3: TGTGCCAGCAGCTTCAGGGCAGGGGGCAGCGGAAACACCATATATTTT. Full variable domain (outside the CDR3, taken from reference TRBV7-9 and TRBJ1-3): DTGVSQNPRHKITKRGQNVTFRCDPISEHNRLYWYRQTLGQGPEFLTYFQNEAQLEKSRLLSDRFSAERPKGSFSTLEIQRTEQGDSAMYLCASSFRAGGSGNTIYFGEGSWLTVV.

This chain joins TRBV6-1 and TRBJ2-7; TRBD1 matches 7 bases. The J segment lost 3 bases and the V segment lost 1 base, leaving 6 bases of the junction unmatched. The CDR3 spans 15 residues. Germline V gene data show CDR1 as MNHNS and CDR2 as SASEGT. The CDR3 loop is CASSEGLGTDYEQYV. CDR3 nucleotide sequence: TGTGCCAGCAGTGAAGGACTTGGGACAGACTACGAGCAGTACGTC.

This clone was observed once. CDR3 in DNA: TGTGCCAGCAGCCCAACGACCGGGATCACAGATACGCAGTATTTT. Amino acid sequence: CASSPTTGITDTQYF. The chain has TRBV7-2 and TRBJ2-3, with D possibly being TRBD2 (5 bases). V was trimmed by 5 bases and J by 2 bases, leaving 14 bases between them. There are 15 residues in the CDR3. Germline V gene lookup returns CDR1 SGHTA and CDR2 FQGNSA.

The CDR3 here is CATSDPGRGYNEQFF. The CDR3 DNA reads TGTGCCACCAGTGATCCAGGACGGGGATACAATGAGCAGTTCTTC. The chain couples TRBV24-1 to TRBJ2-1; the D gene is possibly TRBD2 (5 bases). Trimming cost V 3 bases and J 4 bases, with 12 bases left between them. The CDR3 consists of 15 residues. From germline, CDR1 is KGHDR and CDR2 SFDVKD.

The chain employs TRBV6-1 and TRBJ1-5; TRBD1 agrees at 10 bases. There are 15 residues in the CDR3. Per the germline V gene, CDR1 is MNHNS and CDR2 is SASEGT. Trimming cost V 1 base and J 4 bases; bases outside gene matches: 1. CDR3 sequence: CASSEVDRGNQPQHF. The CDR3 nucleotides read TGTGCCAGCAGTGAAGTGGACAGGGGGAATCAGCCCCAGCATTTT.

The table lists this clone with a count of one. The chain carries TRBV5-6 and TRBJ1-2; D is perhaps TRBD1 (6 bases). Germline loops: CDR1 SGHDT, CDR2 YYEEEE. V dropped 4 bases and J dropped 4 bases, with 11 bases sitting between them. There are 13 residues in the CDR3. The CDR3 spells CASSPGTSYGYTF. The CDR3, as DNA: TGTGCCAGCAGCCCGGGGACAAGCTATGGCTACACCTTC. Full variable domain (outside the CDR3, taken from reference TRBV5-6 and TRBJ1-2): DAGVTQSPTHLIKTRGQQVTLRCSPKSGHDTVSWYQQALGQGPQFIFQYYEEEERQRGNFPDRFSGHQFPNYSSELNVNALLLGDSALYLCASSPGTSYGYTFGSGTRLTVV.

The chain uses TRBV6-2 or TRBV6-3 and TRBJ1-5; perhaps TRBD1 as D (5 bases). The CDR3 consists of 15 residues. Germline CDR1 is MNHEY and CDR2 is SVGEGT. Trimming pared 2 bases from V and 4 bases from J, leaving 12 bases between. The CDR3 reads CASSYAGGLNQPQHF. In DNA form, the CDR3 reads TGTGCCAGCAGTTACGCCGGGGGATTAAATCAGCCCCAGCATTTT.

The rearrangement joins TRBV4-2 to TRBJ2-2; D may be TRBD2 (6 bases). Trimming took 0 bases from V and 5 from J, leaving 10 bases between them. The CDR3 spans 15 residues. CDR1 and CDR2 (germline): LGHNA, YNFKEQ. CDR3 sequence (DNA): TGTGCCAGCAGCCAAGATAGGAGGGGAACCGGGGAGCTGTTTTTT. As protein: CASSQDRRGTGELFF.

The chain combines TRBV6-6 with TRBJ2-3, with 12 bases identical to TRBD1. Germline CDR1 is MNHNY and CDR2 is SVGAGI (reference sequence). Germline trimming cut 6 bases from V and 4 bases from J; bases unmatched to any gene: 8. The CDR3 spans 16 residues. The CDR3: CASSRDRGRGADTQYF. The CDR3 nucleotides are TGTGCCAGCAGCAGGGACAGGGGGCGAGGAGCAGATACGCAGTATTTT.

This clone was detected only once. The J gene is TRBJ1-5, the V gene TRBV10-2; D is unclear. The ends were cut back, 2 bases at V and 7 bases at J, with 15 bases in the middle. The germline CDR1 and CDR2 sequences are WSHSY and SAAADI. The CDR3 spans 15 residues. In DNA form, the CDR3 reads TGCGCCAGCAGTGAGATGCGGGCGTCAAGGCAGCCCCAGCATTTT. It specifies CASSEMRASRQPQHF.

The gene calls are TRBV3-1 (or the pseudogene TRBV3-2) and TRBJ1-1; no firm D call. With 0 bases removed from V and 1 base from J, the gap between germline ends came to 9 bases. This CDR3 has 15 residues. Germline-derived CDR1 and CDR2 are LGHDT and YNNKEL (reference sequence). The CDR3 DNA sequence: TGTGCCAGCAGCCAAGAGGGCAGGCAGAACACTGAAGCTTTCTTT. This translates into CASSQEGRQNTEAFF.

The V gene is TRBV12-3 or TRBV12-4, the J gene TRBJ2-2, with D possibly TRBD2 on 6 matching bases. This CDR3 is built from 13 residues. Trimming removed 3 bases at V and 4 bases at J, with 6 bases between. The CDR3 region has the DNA TGTGCCAGCAGTTTCGGGGGCACCGGGGAGCTGTTTTTT. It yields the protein CASSFGGTGELFF.

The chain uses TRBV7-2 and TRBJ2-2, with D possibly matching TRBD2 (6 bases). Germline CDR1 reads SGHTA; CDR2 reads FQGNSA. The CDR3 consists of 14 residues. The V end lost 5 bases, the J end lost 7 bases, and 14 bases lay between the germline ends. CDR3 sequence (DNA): TGTGCCAGCAGCCTGAGTCGGGGAGGCGGGGAGCTGTTTTTT. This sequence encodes CASSLSRGGGELFF.

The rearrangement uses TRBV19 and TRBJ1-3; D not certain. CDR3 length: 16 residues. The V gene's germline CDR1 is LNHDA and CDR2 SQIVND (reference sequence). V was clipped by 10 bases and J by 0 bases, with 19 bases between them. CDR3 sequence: CATINPGGSSGNTIYF. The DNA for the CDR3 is TGTGCCACTATAAACCCCGGCGGATCCTCTGGAAACACCATATATTTT.

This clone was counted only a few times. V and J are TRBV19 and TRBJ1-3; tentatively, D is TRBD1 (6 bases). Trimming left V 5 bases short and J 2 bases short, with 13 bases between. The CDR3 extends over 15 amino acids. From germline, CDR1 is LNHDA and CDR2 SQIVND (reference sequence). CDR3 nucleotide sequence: TGTGCCAGTAGTCCCGACAGGCCAACTGGAAACACCATATATTTT. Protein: CASSPDRPTGNTIYF.

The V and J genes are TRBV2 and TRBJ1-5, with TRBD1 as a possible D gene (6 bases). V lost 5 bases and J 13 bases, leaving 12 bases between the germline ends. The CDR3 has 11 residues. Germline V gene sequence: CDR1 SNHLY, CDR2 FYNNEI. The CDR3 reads CASSQDRLQHF. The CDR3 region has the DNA TGTGCCAGCAGTCAGGACAGATTGCAGCATTTT.

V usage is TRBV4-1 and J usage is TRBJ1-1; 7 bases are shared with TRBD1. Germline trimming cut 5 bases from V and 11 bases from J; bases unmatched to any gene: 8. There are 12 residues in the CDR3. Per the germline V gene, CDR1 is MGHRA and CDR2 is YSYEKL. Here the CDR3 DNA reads TGCGCCAGCAGCGCCAAGGGGGCGGTTGCTTTCTTT. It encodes CASSAKGAVAFF.

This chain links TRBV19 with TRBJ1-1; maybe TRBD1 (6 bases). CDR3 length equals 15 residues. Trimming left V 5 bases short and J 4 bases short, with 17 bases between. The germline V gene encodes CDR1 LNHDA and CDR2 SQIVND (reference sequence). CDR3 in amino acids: CASSGVRGGGTEAFF. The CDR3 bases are TGTGCCAGTAGTGGCGTGAGAGGGGGTGGCACTGAAGCTTTCTTT.

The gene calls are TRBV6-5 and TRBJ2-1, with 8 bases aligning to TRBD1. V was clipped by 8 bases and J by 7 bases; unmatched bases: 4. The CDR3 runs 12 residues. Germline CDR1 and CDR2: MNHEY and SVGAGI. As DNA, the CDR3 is TGTGCCAGCCGGACAGGGTGGAATGAGCAGTTCTTC. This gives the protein CASRTGWNEQFF.

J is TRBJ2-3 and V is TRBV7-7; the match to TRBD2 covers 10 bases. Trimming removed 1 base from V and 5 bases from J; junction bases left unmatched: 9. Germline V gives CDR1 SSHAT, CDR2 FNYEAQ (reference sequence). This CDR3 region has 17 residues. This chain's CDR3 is CASSLDPAGGPRDTQYF. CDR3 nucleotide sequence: TGTGCCAGCAGCTTAGATCCAGCGGGAGGGCCGCGAGATACGCAGTATTTT.

The CDR3 loop is CASSQGTSGVPQYF. The CDR3 bases are TGTGCCAGCAGCCAAGGGACTAGCGGGGTACCGCAGTATTTT. The gene calls are TRBV3-1 (or the pseudogene TRBV3-2) and TRBJ2-3; TRBD2 agrees at 12 bases. Germline CDR1 reads LGHDT; CDR2 reads YNNKEL (reference sequence). This CDR3 contains 14 residues. V shed 1 base and J 10 bases; nucleotides not matched to a gene: 3.

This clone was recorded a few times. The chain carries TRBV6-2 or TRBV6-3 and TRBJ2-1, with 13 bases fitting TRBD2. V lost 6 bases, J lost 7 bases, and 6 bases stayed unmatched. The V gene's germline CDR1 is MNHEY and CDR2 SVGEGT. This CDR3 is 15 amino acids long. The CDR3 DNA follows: TGTGCCAGCAGCTCCGGGACTAGCGGGACTAATGAGCAGTTCTTC. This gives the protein CASSSGTSGTNEQFF.